A single sample is the source of the 13 T cell receptor beta chains below, sequenced in a study of blood T cells in healthy people across ages. A sample-barcoded 5' primer and a J-beta primer mix were used in a second PCR of about 6 to 11 cycles. TCRdb reprocessed the 5' RACE reads with MiXCR, giving one entry per CDR3 protein. The sample lists hundreds of thousands of distinct CDR3 sequences, around 45% seen once, with roughly 34% in the top ten. Specimen: blood. Receptors originate from a woman aged 55-70 years in good health.

This clonotype was picked up a small number of times. V is TRBV7-2 and J is TRBJ2-4; TRBD2 matches 8 bases. The J call is uncertain, as TRBJ2-5 better fits the DNA end. The CDR3 contains 13 residues. Germline assignment: CDR1 SGHTA and CDR2 FQGNSA. The CDR3 here is CASSFSGTETQYF. The CDR3 nucleotides are TGTGCCAGCAGCTTTAGCGGGACCGAGACCCAGTACTTC.

The chain has TRBV7-9 and TRBJ2-5, with TRBD2 as a possible D gene (5 bases). Germline V gene lookup returns CDR1 SEHNR and CDR2 FQNEAQ (reference sequence). CDR3 length equals 15 residues. V shed 2 bases and J shed 1 base, with 11 bases lying between them. CDR3 protein: CASSLSRGSQETQYF. The CDR3 coding sequence is TGTGCCAGCAGCTTAAGCCGGGGTTCCCAAGAGACCCAGTACTTC.

V usage is TRBV20-1 and J usage is TRBJ2-7; no definite D call. The CDR3 is 13 amino acids. V was pared by 7 bases and J by 0 bases, with 13 bases between. Germline V CDR1 and CDR2: DFQATT, SNEGSKA (reference sequence). As DNA, the CDR3 is TGCAGTGTGGACGCAGAGAGCTCCTACGAGCAGTACTTC. Translating it yields CSVDAESSYEQYF.

This clonotype was counted at least ten times. The chain recombines TRBV4-2 with TRBJ2-6; D could derive from TRBD1 or TRBD2 (5 bases each). V was shortened by 2 bases and J by 0 bases, with 14 bases between the two germline ends. This CDR3 has 18 amino acids. Per the germline V gene, CDR1 is LGHNA and CDR2 is YNFKEQ. In DNA form, the CDR3 reads TGTGCCAGCAGCCAAATCGGGGCCTCGAGCTCTGGGGCCAACGTCCTGACTTTC. This gives the protein CASSQIGASSSGANVLTF.

The V call is TRBV10-3, the J call TRBJ2-5; 9 bases fit TRBD1. The trim removed 8 bases at V and 5 bases at J, leaving 6 bases unmatched. This CDR3 is 13 amino acids long. Looked up from germline, CDR1 is ENHRY and CDR2 is SYGVKD. In DNA, the CDR3 is TGTGCCATCTCCGGGACAGGGCCCGAGACCCAGTACTTC. Protein product: CAISGTGPETQYF.

For this clonotype: The CDR3 carries no conserved terminal phenylalanine or tryptophan, so it likely arises from a read error. It is unclear where the CDR3 begins or ends on the DNA, so no DNA is shown, and the CDR3 is as TCRdb lists it. The chain combines TRBV7-2 with TRBJ2-7. The CDR3 spans 16 residues, counting both ends. Germline-derived CDR1 and CDR2 are SGHTA and FQGNSA. The CDR3 sequence: CASSLQQTGYSYEEYL.

Notes on this clonotype: A read error may produce the germline difference seen at one junction end. This rearrangement joins TRBV7-2 to TRBJ2-4; D call uncertain. The germline gives CDR1 SGHTA, CDR2 FQGNSA. This CDR3 contains 13 residues. CDR3 in DNA: TGTGTCAGCAGCTTAGAGAAGGGAAACATTCAGTACTTC. This translates into CVSSLEKGNIQYF.

CDR3: CSAEIGLGYTDTQYF. CDR3 DNA: TGCAGTGCGGAAATCGGACTAGGGTACACAGATACGCAGTATTTT. The rearrangement links TRBV20-1 to TRBJ2-3, with 7 bases aligning to TRBD2. Per germline, CDR1 DFQATT and CDR2 SNEGSKA (reference sequence). After removal of 6 bases from V and 2 bases from J, the junction contained 11 bases not matched to a gene. This CDR3 spans 15 amino acids.

This clonotype was picked up one time. Germline and junction disagree at one end, which may indicate a read error. The rearrangement links TRBV5-5 to TRBJ2-5; weak D call: TRBD2 (6 bases). Germline V gene data show CDR1 as SGHKS and CDR2 as YYEKEE (reference sequence). There are 15 residues in the CDR3. The DNA of the CDR3 is TGTGCCGGCAGCTTCGGAGGGGCGATTGGGGAGACCCAGTACTTC. Translation: CAGSFGGAIGETQYF.

A few counts support this clonotype. The V call is TRBV5-1, the J call TRBJ2-3, with 7 bases matching TRBD2. J was trimmed by 0 bases and V by 0 bases; bases with no gene match: 7. This CDR3 region has 17 residues. In germline, CDR1 is SGHRS, CDR2 YFSETQ. CDR3 nucleotides: TGCGCCAGCAGCTTGGGCGTTAGCGGGCCTAGCACAGATACGCAGTATTTT. It is translated as CASSLGVSGPSTDTQYF.

The J gene is TRBJ2-2, the V gene TRBV7-2, with TRBD1 matching over 8 bases. In germline, CDR1 is SGHTA, CDR2 FQGNSA. The CDR3 is made up of 15 amino acids. With 5 bases clipped from V and 1 base from J, the junction kept 3 bases outside the gene matches. This CDR3 reads CASSKDRENTGELFF. CDR3 nucleotides: TGTGCCAGCAGCAAGGACAGGGAGAACACCGGGGAGCTGTTTTTT.

This chain links TRBV29-1 with TRBJ2-7; D is possibly TRBD1 or TRBD2 (5 bases each). CDR3 size: 13 residues. Trimming stripped 1 base from V and 3 bases from J, with 10 bases between. CDR1 is SQVTM and CDR2 is ANQGSEA in the germline V gene. The CDR3 region has the DNA TGCAGCGTTGAAGGGACTCAGGGCTACGAGCAGTACTTC. Its translation is CSVEGTQGYEQYF.

The chain combines TRBV3-1 with TRBJ2-7; D is undetermined. Trimming cost V 4 bases and J 3 bases, with 10 bases left between them. This CDR3 has 13 amino acids. Germline CDR1 is LGHDT and CDR2 is YNNKEL (reference sequence). As DNA, the CDR3 is TGTGCCAGCAGCCTCGAAAGCTACTACGAGCAGTACTTC. Translating gives CASSLESYYEQYF.